What follows are 22 T cell receptor beta chains derived from one specimen sequenced in a study of Graves' ophthalmopathy and Graves' hyperthyroidism. The authors amplified TCR beta CDR3 regions from RNA transcripts. HTBI-primed first-round RT-PCR preceded second-round multiplex PCR. TCRdb used MiXCR to reprocess the multiplex PCR reads, holding one entry per CDR3 protein. The table lists more than 1,000,000 distinct CDR3 sequences, about 40% of them singletons. Sample: peripheral blood or thyroid tissue (not recorded which). These receptors were obtained from an adult man with Graves' hyperthyroidism.

This rearrangement joins TRBV7-2 to TRBJ2-2; D is undetermined. The CDR3 has 17 amino acids. V gave up 5 bases and J gave up 4 bases, with 20 bases separating them. Germline V gene data show CDR1 as SGHTA and CDR2 as FQGNSA. The CDR3 bases are TGTGCCAGCAGCAAAAGCCGTCAGGAAATAGGCACCGGGGAGCTGTTTTTT. This codes for CASSKSRQEIGTGELFF.

This clonotype was detected ten times or more. V and J are TRBV7-9 and TRBJ1-5; 7 bases fit TRBD1. There are 20 residues in the CDR3. The V gene's germline CDR1 is SEHNR and CDR2 FQNEAQ (reference sequence). V trimming: 0 bases; J trimming: 0 bases; junction bases outside the gene matches: 14. CDR3 in DNA: TGTGCCAGCAGCTTAGCGGGCCCGACGACAGGGCAGGTTAGCAATCAGCCCCAGCATTTT. The encoded protein is CASSLAGPTTGQVSNQPQHF.

This clonotype showed up just a few times. This chain links TRBV20-1 with TRBJ2-7; 9 positions agree with TRBD2. J gave up 0 bases and V 1 base, and 4 bases lay outside the gene matches. The CDR3 covers 15 residues. Per the germline V gene, CDR1 is DFQATT and CDR2 is SNEGSKA (reference sequence). For the CDR3, the DNA is TGCAGTGCTAGAGTAGGCGGGGGGGCCTCCTACGAGCAGTACTTC. The encoded protein is CSARVGGGASYEQYF.

The chain is built from TRBV7-2 and TRBJ1-6, with unresolved D. Germline lookup yields CDR1 SGHTA and CDR2 FQGNSA. With 11 bases removed from V and 8 bases from J, the gap between germline ends came to 7 bases. CDR3 length: 10 residues. The CDR3 is CAGRDSPLHF. The CDR3, as DNA: TGTGCCGGCCGGGATTCACCCCTCCACTTT.

There are many counts of this clonotype. The chain recombines TRBV7-2 with TRBJ1-5; D remains ambiguous. V gave up 5 bases and J gave up 2 bases, with 13 bases separating them. There are 15 residues in the CDR3. Germline assignment: CDR1 SGHTA and CDR2 FQGNSA. The CDR3 here is CASSITVGGNQPQHF. The DNA of the CDR3 is TGTGCCAGCAGCATAACGGTCGGTGGCAATCAGCCCCAGCATTTT.

This clonotype has just one count. This may come from a read error, since a much larger clone is one base off. The genes are TRBV7-9 and TRBJ2-5; no firm D call. The CDR3 contains 15 residues. In germline, CDR1 is SEHNR, CDR2 FQNEAQ (reference sequence). For the CDR3, the DNA is TGTGCCAGCAGCTCGATTACGGTGGCCCAAGAGGCCCAGTACTTC. Its protein is CASSSITVAQEAQYF.

V is TRBV27 and J is TRBJ1-1; 9 nucleotides agree with TRBD1. Germline V gene sequence: CDR1 MNHEY, CDR2 SMNVEV (reference sequence). With V trimmed by 4 bases and J by 4 bases, 4 bases remained unmatched. The CDR3 sequence is 14 residues long. The CDR3 DNA is TGTGCCAGCAGTTGGGGACAGGGTCGCACTGAAGCTTTCTTT. It codes for CASSWGQGRTEAFF.

The chain joins TRBV29-1 to TRBJ2-5; TRBD2 agrees at 7 bases. J gave up 7 bases and V 5 bases, and 7 bases lay outside the gene matches. The CDR3 runs to 12 residues. The germline V gene has CDR1 SQVTM and CDR2 ANQGSEA. CDR3 protein: CSVSGGGATQYF. The CDR3 bases are TGCAGCGTTAGTGGGGGAGGGGCGACCCAGTACTTC.

The V gene is TRBV11-1, the J gene TRBJ2-3, with TRBD2 as a possible D gene (6 bases). Germline-derived CDR1 and CDR2 are SGHAT and FQDESV (reference sequence). With 4 bases removed from V and 6 bases from J, the gap between germline ends came to 17 bases. The CDR3 loop spans 15 amino acids. CDR3: CASSSRDSSRDTQYF. The CDR3, as DNA: TGTGCCAGCAGCTCAAGGGACTCCTCCAGGGATACGCAGTATTTT.

J is TRBJ2-3 and V is TRBV29-1, with a possible D match to TRBD2 (5 bases). From germline, CDR1 is SQVTM and CDR2 ANQGSEA. Trimming removed 3 bases from V and 2 bases from J, with 6 bases in between. CDR3 length: 12 residues. For the CDR3, the DNA is TGCAGCGTTGAGGACTCCACAGATACGCAGTATTTT. Protein: CSVEDSTDTQYF.

The V and J genes are TRBV19 and TRBJ1-4, with TRBD1 matching over 7 bases. V lost 3 bases and J lost 8; bases outside the gene matches: 6. The CDR3 consists of 14 residues. The germline V gene has CDR1 LNHDA and CDR2 SQIVND (reference sequence). CDR3 protein: CASSIRDRREKLFF. The CDR3 coding sequence is TGTGCCAGTAGTATCCGGGACAGACGCGAAAAACTGTTTTTT.

CDR3 region: CAWSVRQGRQTQYF. CDR3 sequence (DNA): TGTGCCTGGAGTGTAAGGCAGGGGAGGCAGACCCAGTACTTC. The chain couples TRBV30 to TRBJ2-5; D tentatively fits TRBD1 or TRBD2 (6 bases each). In germline, CDR1 is GTSNPN, CDR2 SVGIG (reference sequence). CDR3 length: 14 amino acids. Trimming removed 0 bases at V and 6 bases at J, with 14 bases between.

The J gene is TRBJ2-7, the V gene TRBV24-1, with D possibly matching TRBD1 (7 bases). Trimming removed 12 bases from V and 3 bases from J, with 14 bases in between. The CDR3 consists of 12 residues. From germline, CDR1 is KGHDR and CDR2 SFDVKD. CDR3: CASGDSHYEQYF. The CDR3 region has the DNA TGTGCCTCGGGGGACAGCCACTACGAGCAGTACTTC.

This clonotype was picked up many times. This rearrangement joins TRBV7-9 to TRBJ1-4, with unresolved D. From germline, CDR1 is SEHNR and CDR2 FQNEAQ (reference sequence). Trimming stripped 3 bases from V and 5 bases from J, with 13 bases between. There are 15 residues in the CDR3. The CDR3 DNA follows: TGTGCCAGCAGCTTGGCCCAAGTGAAGAATGAAAAACTGTTTTTT. Translation gives CASSLAQVKNEKLFF.

This clonotype was counted many times. The CDR3 reads CASSSRQNSPLHF. For the CDR3, the DNA is TGTGCCAGCAGCAGCCGACAGAATTCACCCCTCCACTTT. The chain uses TRBV7-2 and TRBJ1-6; tentatively, D is TRBD1 (5 bases). The germline V gene encodes CDR1 SGHTA and CDR2 FQGNSA. The CDR3 has 13 residues. Trimming took off 5 bases at V and 7 bases at J, with 9 bases between the two ends.

The chain recombines TRBV11-2 with TRBJ1-4; no reliable D call. The CDR3 runs to 13 residues. Germline CDR1 is SGHAT and CDR2 is FQNNGV. The V end was cut by 2 bases, the J end by 7 bases, with 8 bases between. CDR3 DNA sequence: TGTGCCAGCAGCTTACTCGGGAGTGAAAAACTGTTTTTT. It codes for CASSLLGSEKLFF.

Ten or more counts support this clonotype. CDR3 sequence reads: CAIRREGTEAFF. CDR3 coding DNA: TGTGCCATCCGCAGGGAGGGCACTGAAGCTTTCTTT. This chain uses TRBV10-3 with TRBJ1-1; a possible D gene is TRBD1 (5 bases). The length of the CDR3 is 12 residues. The germline V and J ends were trimmed by 8 bases and 4 bases, with 11 bases remaining between them. The germline V gene has CDR1 ENHRY and CDR2 SYGVKD.

The sample holds many counts of this clonotype. The rearrangement links TRBV20-1 to TRBJ1-5; 7 bases map to TRBD1. Germline V lookup: CDR1 DFQATT, CDR2 SNEGSKA (reference sequence). The CDR3 spans 13 residues. Trimming removed 5 bases from V and 1 base from J; junction bases left unmatched: 2. CDR3 region: CSAPGGSNQPQHF. The CDR3, as DNA: TGCAGTGCTCCAGGGGGGAGCAATCAGCCCCAGCATTTT.

The chain employs TRBV2 and TRBJ1-2; no clear D gene. V gave up 4 bases and J gave up 4 bases, with 19 bases separating them. Germline-derived CDR1 and CDR2 are SNHLY and FYNNEI. This CDR3 has 16 amino acids. CDR3 bases: TGTGCCAGCAGTGGAAAGGCACCACGGAGTGGCTATGGCTACACCTTC. Protein sequence: CASSGKAPRSGYGYTF.

This clonotype has ten or more counts. V gene TRBV7-8 combines with J gene TRBJ2-7; D call uncertain. CDR3 length equals 13 residues. Trimming took 5 bases from V and 2 from J, leaving 10 bases between them. Germline V gives CDR1 SGHVS, CDR2 FQNEAQ. The CDR3 protein is CASSRRHTYEQYF. Here the CDR3 DNA reads TGTGCCAGCAGCAGAAGACATACCTACGAGCAGTACTTC. Full variable domain (remainder filled in from reference TRBV7-8 and TRBJ2-7): GAGVSQSPRYKVAKRGQDVALRCDPISGHVSLFWYQQALGQGPEFLTYFQNEAQLDKSGLPSDRFFAERPEGSVSTLKIQRTQQEDSAVYLCASSRRHTYEQYFGPGTRLTVT.

The chain links TRBV7-8 to TRBJ2-5, with 14 bases that match TRBD2. The J segment lost 11 bases and the V segment lost 3 bases, leaving 5 bases of the junction unmatched. Germline V lookup: CDR1 SGHVS, CDR2 FQNEAQ. The CDR3 spans 14 residues. The CDR3 bases are TGTGCCAGCAGCTTTACCGGGACTAGCGGGAGTCAGTACTTC. Encoded protein: CASSFTGTSGSQYF. The variable domain in full, completed from reference TRBV7-8 and TRBJ2-5, reads GAGVSQSPRYKVAKRGQDVALRCDPISGHVSLFWYQQALGQGPEFLTYFQNEAQLDKSGLPSDRFFAERPEGSVSTLKIQRTQQEDSAVYLCASSFTGTSGSQYFGPGTRLLVL.

Points on this clonotype: A much larger clone lies one base from this, so it may be a read error. This chain links TRBV6-2 or TRBV6-3 with TRBJ1-2, with 9 bases lining up with TRBD1. Germline V lookup: CDR1 MNHEY, CDR2 SVGEGT. This CDR3 is built from 16 residues. V was pared by 5 bases and J by 4 bases, with 11 bases of the junction left unmatched. CDR3 bases: TGTGCCAGCAGTACGACAGGGACAGGGAGTAGCTATGGCTACACCTTC. Residues: CASSTTGTGSSYGYTF.